The 17 T cell receptor beta chains presented below share a single source sample, sequenced in a study of cytomegalovirus exposure and HLA in healthy donors. The PCR contained 60 Vbeta and 13 Jbeta primers. Measured with immunoSEQ multiplex PCR; TCRdb has only the in-frame clones, and not every one. The sample consists of fewer than 150,000 clones, approximately 80% of them appearing once. Specimen: PBMCs. These receptors were collected from a male donor in good health and CMV-seronegative.

This clone was counted once. The chain combines TRBV27 with TRBJ1-1; D ambiguous. Germline CDR1 and CDR2: MNHEY and SMNVEV (reference sequence). V was cut by 3 bases and J by 0 bases, with 5 bases left in between. The CDR3 totals 13 residues. Written as DNA, the CDR3 is TGTGCCAGCAGTTTCCTTATGAACACTGAAGCTTTCTTT. This gives the protein CASSFLMNTEAFF.

This clone has just one count. J is TRBJ2-7 and V is TRBV11-2; 8 nucleotides match TRBD1. The CDR3 has 15 amino acids. CDR1 is SGHAT, CDR2 FQNNGV, per germline. V lost 5 bases, J lost 0 bases, and 6 bases stayed unmatched. CDR3 bases: TGTGCCAGCAGCCCATGGACAGGGCCCTCCTACGAGCAGTACTTC. Translation: CASSPWTGPSYEQYF.

CDR3 loop: CASSRGPDFSYEQYF. CDR3 coding DNA: TGTGCCAGCAGCCGGGGTCCTGATTTTTCCTACGAGCAGTACTTC. The chain employs TRBV7-6 and TRBJ2-7; maybe TRBD2 (5 bases). The V end lost 5 bases, the J end lost 1 base, and 15 bases lay between the germline ends. Germline-derived CDR1 and CDR2 are SGHVS and FNYEAQ. The CDR3 is made up of 15 amino acids.

This chain connects TRBV19 to TRBJ2-3, with D uncertain. Germline lookup yields CDR1 LNHDA and CDR2 SQIVND (reference sequence). The CDR3 runs 17 residues. The germline V and J ends were trimmed by 1 base and 1 base, with 15 bases remaining between them. The CDR3 is CASSIVLGSRRTDTQYF. In nucleotides, the CDR3 is TGTGCCAGTAGTATAGTCTTGGGCAGCCGACGCACAGATACGCAGTATTTT.

The chain is built from TRBV7-2 and TRBJ1-4; D perhaps matches TRBD1 (6 bases). In germline, CDR1 is SGHTA, CDR2 FQGNSA. With 5 bases removed from V and 8 bases from J, the gap between germline ends came to 15 bases. This CDR3 has 14 residues. DNA of the CDR3: TGTGCCAGCAGCCCCCCGACAGGCAGGGAAAAACTGTTTTTT. Encoded protein: CASSPPTGREKLFF.

This clone was counted a few times. This chain joins TRBV19 and TRBJ1-1; 7 nucleotides line up with TRBD1. Looked up from germline, CDR1 is LNHDA and CDR2 is SQIVND (reference sequence). The CDR3 consists of 17 residues. Losses at the gene ends were 1 base for V and 5 bases for J; bases not matched to a gene: 13. CDR3 DNA sequence: TGTGCCAGTAGTATAGGGGGGGCAGGGGGTTTTGGGACTGAAGCTTTCTTT. It is translated as CASSIGGAGGFGTEAFF.

V and J are TRBV5-1 and TRBJ1-2, with D maybe TRBD1 (6 bases). The germline gives CDR1 SGHRS, CDR2 YFSETQ. V shed 4 bases and J shed 8 bases, with 12 bases lying between them. The CDR3 has 12 residues. The CDR3 protein is CASSAAGAGYTF. Written as DNA, the CDR3 is TGCGCCAGCAGCGCCGCAGGGGCCGGCTACACCTTC.

The chain uses TRBV28 and TRBJ2-5, with TRBD1 matching 7 bases. This CDR3 is built from 14 residues. Trimming took 5 bases from V and 5 from J; bases not matched to a gene: 8. CDR1 and CDR2 (germline): MDHEN, SYDVKM. The DNA of the CDR3 is TGTGCCAGCAGTACGGGACAGCGAGCGGAGACCCAGTACTTC. It specifies CASSTGQRAETQYF.

This clone was recorded once. This chain joins TRBV4-2 and TRBJ2-2; 7 nucleotides agree with TRBD1. This CDR3 contains 18 residues. From germline, CDR1 is LGHNA and CDR2 YNFKEQ. V lost 4 bases to trimming and J lost 3 bases; unmatched junction nucleotides: 14. The CDR3 bases are TGTGCCAGCAGCCGGGGATCGACAGGGTCGTCGGACACCGGGGAGCTGTTTTTT. Translated, it gives CASSRGSTGSSDTGELFF.

This clone was detected only a few times. The chain recombines TRBV28 with TRBJ1-2, with D unresolved. Germline V gives CDR1 MDHEN, CDR2 SYDVKM. The CDR3 loop spans 10 amino acids. Trimming pared 4 bases from V and 6 bases from J, leaving 3 bases between. The CDR3 loop is CASSSDGYTF. The CDR3 DNA is TGTGCCAGCAGTTCTGATGGCTACACCTTC.

This chain uses TRBV27 with TRBJ1-4, with a weak D call TRBD1 (5 bases). The germline V gene has CDR1 MNHEY and CDR2 SMNVEV (reference sequence). Trimming shortened V by 6 bases and J by 5 bases, and 19 bases separated the two germline ends. The CDR3 has 16 residues. The CDR3 spells CASRPRAGGLNEKLFF. The CDR3 DNA sequence: TGTGCCAGCAGACCCAGGGCGGGAGGGTTGAATGAAAAACTGTTTTTT.

The rearrangement joins TRBV5-6 to TRBJ2-5; D unresolved. With 4 bases removed from V and 0 bases from J, the gap between germline ends came to 4 bases. The CDR3 totals 12 residues. Germline V gene sequence: CDR1 SGHDT, CDR2 YYEEEE. In nucleotides, the CDR3 is TGTGCCAGCAGCGAGTACCAAGAGACCCAGTACTTC. As protein: CASSEYQETQYF.

This clone was recorded a few times. V gene TRBV5-8 combines with J gene TRBJ1-2; tentatively, D is TRBD1 (5 bases). Germline lookup yields CDR1 SGHTS and CDR2 YDEGEE. V was clipped by 0 bases and J by 7 bases, with 10 bases between them. The CDR3 is made up of 13 amino acids. CDR3 in amino acids: CASSLVQGGGYTF. The CDR3 bases are TGTGCCAGCAGCTTGGTTCAGGGAGGTGGCTACACCTTC. Combining the CDR3 with reference TRBV5-8 and TRBJ1-2 gives the whole variable domain EAGVTQSPTHLIKTRGQQATLRCSPISGHTSVYWYQQALGLGLQFLLWYDEGEERNRGNFPPRFSGRQFPNYSSELNVNALELEDSALYLCASSLVQGGGYTFGSGTRLTVV.

V and J are TRBV4-1 and TRBJ1-2; possible D gene TRBD1, 5 bases. V was shortened by 0 bases and J by 6 bases, with 17 bases between the two germline ends. Germline CDR1 reads MGHRA; CDR2 reads YSYEKL. The CDR3 spans 16 residues. CDR3 sequence reads: CASSQELGWGRDGYTF. CDR3 coding DNA: TGCGCCAGCAGCCAAGAGTTAGGGTGGGGCAGGGATGGCTACACCTTC.

The chain combines TRBV28 with TRBJ2-1, with 7 bases aligning to TRBD1. With V trimmed by 1 base and J by 0 bases, 24 bases remained unmatched. Germline V lookup: CDR1 MDHEN, CDR2 SYDVKM. This CDR3 is 23 amino acids long. CDR3 bases: TGTGCCAGCAGTTTATCCCTAATTACATTAGACGAGGACAGGCAAAGCTCCTACAATGAGCAGTTCTTC. Its protein is CASSLSLITLDEDRQSSYNEQFF.

The chain links TRBV5-4 to TRBJ1-4, with a possible D match to TRBD1 (5 bases). Germline-derived CDR1 and CDR2 are SGHNT and YYREEE (reference sequence). Trimming removed 4 bases from V and 8 bases from J, with 18 bases in between. The CDR3 consists of 15 residues. CDR3 residues: CASSPGGGLREKLFF. The DNA of the CDR3 is TGTGCCAGCAGCCCCGGTGGGGGACTTCGGGAAAAACTGTTTTTT.

Here the CDR3 DNA reads TGTGCCAGTAGAAGAACTAGGAACCTAAATGAGCAGTTCTTC. Translating it yields CASRRTRNLNEQFF. V gene TRBV19 combines with J gene TRBJ2-1; D is possibly TRBD2 (5 bases). The CDR3 loop spans 14 amino acids. CDR1 LNHDA and CDR2 SQIVND come from the germline V gene (reference sequence). Trimming stripped 6 bases from V and 7 bases from J, with 16 bases between.